Sequencing of this TCR beta chain was carried out in a study of beta chain features in type 1 diabetes. Study in general: Across all samples, fewer than 140 million sorted cells were examined.

Study-wide results and limits: At VDJ recombination sites, type 1 diabetes patients had fewer insertions and more deleted nucleotides.

Sequencing targeted expressed TCRB transcripts, as all isolated RNA had been reverse transcribed. Using immunoSEQ multiplex PCR, the repertoire was profiled, and TCRdb retains in-frame clones only, with some absent. Among almost 350,000 clones listed, around 7.6% were seen once. V was shortened by 2 bases and J by 8 bases, with 15 bases between the two germline ends. The CDR3 contains 15 residues. The germline V gene has CDR1 SGHTA and CDR2 FQGNSA. Central memory, naive, regulatory and stem cell-like memory CD4+ cells were sorted by CD45RO/CCR7/CD25/CD127/CD95/CD27. The sample holds a few counts of this clone. What it binds is not known.

Sequenced sample: central memory CD4+ T cells from blood. The chain employs TRBV7-2 and TRBJ1-4; perhaps TRBD1 as D (6 bases). This receptor was identified in a woman aged 18-29 years in good health. CDR3 in amino acids: CASSLPTGQAEKLFF. The CDR3 DNA follows: TGTGCCAGCAGCTTACCAACAGGGCAGGCGGAAAAACTGTTTTTT.